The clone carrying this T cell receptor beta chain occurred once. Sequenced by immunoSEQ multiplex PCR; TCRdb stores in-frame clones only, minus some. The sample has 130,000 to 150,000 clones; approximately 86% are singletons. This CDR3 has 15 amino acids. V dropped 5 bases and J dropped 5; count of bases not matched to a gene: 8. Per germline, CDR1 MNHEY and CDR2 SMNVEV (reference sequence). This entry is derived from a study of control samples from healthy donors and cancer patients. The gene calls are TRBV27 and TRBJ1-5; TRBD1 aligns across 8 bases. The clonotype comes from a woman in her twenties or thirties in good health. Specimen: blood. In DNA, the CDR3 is TGTGCCAGCAGTCCACAAGGACAGGGTGATCAGCCCCAGCATTTT. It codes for CASSPQGQGDQPQHF.